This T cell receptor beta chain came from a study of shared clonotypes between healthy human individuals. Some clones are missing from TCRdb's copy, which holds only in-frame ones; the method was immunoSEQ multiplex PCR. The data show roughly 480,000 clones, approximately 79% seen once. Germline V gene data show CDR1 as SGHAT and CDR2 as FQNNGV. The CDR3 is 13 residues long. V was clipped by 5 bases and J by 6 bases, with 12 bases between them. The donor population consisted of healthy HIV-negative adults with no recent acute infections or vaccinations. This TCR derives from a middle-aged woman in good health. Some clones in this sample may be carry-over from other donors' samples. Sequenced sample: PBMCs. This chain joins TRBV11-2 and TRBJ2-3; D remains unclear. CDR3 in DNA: TGTGCCAGCAGCCTGGGTGTGGGGGATACGCAGTATTTT. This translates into CASSLGVGDTQYF. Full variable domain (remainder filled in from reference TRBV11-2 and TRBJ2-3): EAGVAQSPRYKIIEKRQSVAFWCNPISGHATLYWYQQILGQGPKLLIQFQNNGVVDDSQLPKDRFSAERLKGVDSTLKIQPAKLEDSAVYLCASSLGVGDTQYFGPGTRLTVL.